The 3 T cell receptor beta chains below were found in one sample sequenced in a study of metastatic and nonmetastatic thyroid tumors. Patients were all untreated before their thyroid surgery. TCRdb reassembled clones from the PCR reads with MiXCR. This table has under 30,000 clones, 4% to 5% appearing once. Sample: blood. These receptors all come from a female donor with papillary thyroid cancer or a benign thyroid nodule (not recorded which). Some clones in this sample may be carry-over from other donors' samples.

This clone has a count of ten or more. V gene TRBV20-1 combines with J gene TRBJ2-1, with D hard to call. The V end lost 0 bases, the J end lost 0 bases, and 9 bases lay between the germline ends. From germline, CDR1 is DFQATT and CDR2 SNEGSKA (reference sequence). This CDR3 contains 15 residues. The CDR3: CSARDEMNSYNEQFF. The DNA for the CDR3 is TGCAGTGCTAGAGATGAGATGAACTCCTACAATGAGCAGTTCTTC.

Only a few counts were recorded for this clone. The chain uses TRBV6-1 and TRBJ2-7; TRBD2 matches at 11 bases. The CDR3 sequence is 15 residues long. J gave up 4 bases and V 1 base, and 3 bases lay outside the gene matches. Germline loops: CDR1 MNHNS, CDR2 SASEGT. As DNA, the CDR3 is TGTGCCAGCAGTGAAGGACTAGCGGGACCGTACGAGCAGTACTTC. Its translation: CASSEGLAGPYEQYF.

This clone came up many times. V is TRBV3-1 and J is TRBJ1-6; no clear D gene. From germline, CDR1 is LGHDT and CDR2 YNNKEL (reference sequence). V lost 0 bases to trimming and J lost 7 bases, with 10 bases between them. This CDR3 spans 15 amino acids. The CDR3 region is CASSQDHQGNSPLHF. The CDR3 DNA sequence: TGTGCCAGCAGCCAAGATCACCAAGGGAATTCACCCCTCCACTTT. The variable domain in full, completed from reference TRBV3-1 and TRBJ1-6, reads DTAVSQTPKYLVTQMGNDKSIKCEQNLGHDTMYWYKQDSKKFLKIMFSYNNKELIINETVPNRFSPKSPDKAHLNLHINSLELGDSAVYFCASSQDHQGNSPLHFGNGTRLTVT.